A selection of T cell receptor beta chains follows, all from one sample in a study of STAT5B mutations in CD4+ large granular lymphocyte leukemia. Only in-frame clones appear in the TCRdb table, and some are missing; sequencing was by immunoSEQ multiplex PCR. The table shows 4,500 to 6,000 clones, with 77% occurring only once. The specimen sequenced was PBMCs. Receptors originate from an elderly man with CD4+ T-cell large granular lymphocyte leukemia. Each CDR3 is given with its conserved first and last residue. D genes are given only for firm matches. Some rows have no size entry. The others give once, few or many, or a class for an expanded clone.

CASSSLPDSTDTQYF TGCGCCAGCAGCTCCTTACCCGACAGCACAGATACGCAGTATTTT TRBV5-1 . TRBJ2-3 .
CASSLYGGNGYTF TGTGCCAGCAGCTTATATGGAGGAAATGGCTACACCTTC TRBV11-2 . TRBJ1-2 .
CASSLPSSGLNTEAFF TGTGCCAGCAGTTTACCCAGCTCAGGGCTGAACACTGAAGCTTTCTTT TRBV28 . TRBJ1-1 medium-sized
CASSTSDRGDTEAFF TGTGCCAGTAGTACCTCGGACAGGGGAGACACTGAAGCTTTCTTT TRBV19 TRBD1 TRBJ1-1 .
CASSLGEEQPQHF TGTGCCAGCAGTCTAGGTGAAGAACAGCCCCAGCATTTT TRBV6-6 . TRBJ1-5 medium-sized
CASSYGNNEQFF TGTGCCAGCAGCTACGGTAACAATGAGCAGTTCTTC TRBV7-9 . TRBJ2-1 .
CASSSSQGIAGDTQYF TGTGCCAGCAGCTCTTCACAGGGGATAGCGGGAGATACGCAGTATTTT TRBV7-8 . TRBJ2-3 .
CASDREILGQPQHF TGTGCCAGTGACAGGGAAATTCTAGGTCAGCCCCAGCATTTT TRBV19 TRBD1 TRBJ1-5 .
CASSLGDSTDTQYF TGCGCCAGCAGCTTGGGGGACAGCACAGATACGCAGTATTTT TRBV5-1 . TRBJ2-3 .
CASSRDRYTDTQYF TGTGCCAGTAGTAGGGACCGATACACAGATACGCAGTATTTT TRBV19 . TRBJ2-3 .
CASSENNLNTEAFF TGCGCCAGCAGTGAGAACAACTTGAACACTGAAGCTTTCTTT TRBV10-1 . TRBJ1-1 .
CASSLFGGYTF TGTGCCAGCAGCTTGTTCGGGGGCTACACCTTC TRBV5-8 . TRBJ1-2 .
CASSYDNSFNEKLFF TGCGCCAGCAGCTACGACAACAGCTTTAATGAAAAACTGTTTTTT TRBV4-3 . TRBJ1-4 .
CASSVQGPGQGTEQYF TGTGCCAGCAGCGTACAAGGACCGGGACAGGGGACAGAGCAGTACTTC TRBV9 TRBD1 TRBJ2-7 .
CASSQDRGPQETQYF TGTGCCAGCAGCCAAGACAGGGGGCCTCAAGAGACCCAGTACTTC TRBV4-2 TRBD1 TRBJ2-5 once
CASSYKGNNSPLHF TGTGCCAGCAGTTACAAGGGGAATAATTCACCCCTCCACTTT TRBV11-2 . TRBJ1-6 few
CASSPIGAGSEAFF TGCGCCAGCAGCCCCATCGGGGCTGGGTCTGAAGCTTTCTTT TRBV4-1 . TRBJ1-1 .
CASSVGSLDNTQYF TGTGCCAGCAGCGTAGGTTCCTTGGATAATACGCAGTATTTT TRBV9 . TRBJ2-3 .
CASSQDRDSSYEQYF TGCGCCAGCAGCCAAGATAGGGACTCTTCCTACGAGCAGTACTTC TRBV4-1 . TRBJ2-7 once
CASSLAGVRDTQYF TGTGCCAGCAGCTTAGCGGGGGTACGAGATACGCAGTATTTT TRBV7-3 TRBD2 TRBJ2-3 .
CASSLGTGELFF TGTGCCAGCAGCTTGGGCACCGGGGAGCTGTTTTTT TRBV7-9 . TRBJ2-2 once
CASSQDFIRPPTGFF TGCGCCAGCAGCCAGGACTTCATACGACCCCCCACGGGGTTCTTC TRBV4-1 . TRBJ2-1 .
CASSLREGSYEQYF TGCGCCAGCAGCTTACGGGAGGGCTCCTACGAGCAGTACTTC TRBV5-1 TRBD2 TRBJ2-7 .
CASSFMRKGELFF TGTGCCAGCAGTTTTATGAGGAAGGGGGAGCTGTTTTTT TRBV27 . TRBJ2-2 once
CASSRDRGSGNTIYF TGTGCCAGCAGTAGGGACAGGGGCTCTGGAAACACCATATATTTT TRBV2 TRBD1 TRBJ1-3 .
CASSPGGGLATSYEQYF TGTGCCAGCAGCCCGGGGGGTGGACTAGCGACTTCCTACGAGCAGTACTTC TRBV9 TRBD2 TRBJ2-7 .
CASSKPTVRETQYF TGTGCCAGCAGCAAACCGACAGTACGAGAGACCCAGTACTTC TRBV11-2 . TRBJ2-5 .
CASSEPGQGGEQYF TGTGCCAGCAGCGAGCCGGGACAGGGAGGCGAGCAGTACTTC TRBV11-3 TRBD1 TRBJ2-7 .
CASSPLGWTYGYTF TGTGCCAGCAGCCCTCTAGGGTGGACCTATGGCTACACCTTC TRBV27 . TRBJ1-2 .
CASSFGLAGGSYNEQFF TGCGCCAGCAGCTTTGGACTAGCGGGGGGATCCTACAATGAGCAGTTCTTC TRBV5-1 TRBD2 TRBJ2-1 .
CATSREQGALANTEAFF TGTGCCACCAGCAGAGAACAGGGGGCCTTAGCGAACACTGAAGCTTTCTTT TRBV15 TRBD1 TRBJ1-1 .
CASSETPGNTIYF TGTGCCAGCAGCGAGACCCCCGGGAACACCATATATTTT TRBV9 . TRBJ1-3 .
CASSYTGAPETQYF TGTGCCAGCAGTTATACAGGGGCCCCAGAGACCCAGTACTTC TRBV6-1 TRBD1 TRBJ2-5 .
CASSDEAGSTDTQYF TGTGCCAGCAGTGACGAGGCAGGGTCCACAGATACGCAGTATTTT TRBV6-4 . TRBJ2-3 .
CASSLGTSGGYEQYF TGTGCCAGCAGTTTAGGGACTAGCGGAGGCTACGAGCAGTACTTC TRBV27 TRBD2 TRBJ2-7 .